These 12 T cell receptor beta chains originate from one sample sequenced in a study of blood T cells in healthy people across ages. Alongside a J-beta primer mix, a sample-barcoded 5' primer served in a second PCR lasting 7 to 11 cycles. In TCRdb, the 5' RACE reads were re-called with MiXCR into one record per CDR3 protein. The profile shows roughly 650,000 distinct CDR3 sequences, about 30% of them singletons. The sample consisted of blood. The receptors originated from a woman of 80 years or more in good health.

This clonotype has ten or more counts. With a much larger clone just one base away, this may be a read error. This sequence joins TRBV2 and TRBJ1-5; perhaps TRBD1 as D (6 bases). With 4 bases removed from V and 9 bases from J, the gap between germline ends came to 16 bases. Germline CDR1 reads SNHLY; CDR2 reads FYNNEI. The CDR3 loop spans 14 amino acids. CDR3 DNA sequence: TGTGCCAGCAGTGGCGGGACATGGTCGTCGCCCCAGCATTTT. This sequence encodes CASSGGTWSSPQHF.

This clonotype has ten or more counts. The chain is built from TRBV18 and TRBJ1-2; possible D gene TRBD1, 5 bases. There are 15 residues in the CDR3. Trimming cost V 1 base and J 7 bases, with 16 bases left between them. CDR1 and CDR2 (germline): KGHSH, LQKENI. The CDR3 nucleotides are TGTGCCAGCTCACCACGCTTGGGGCCGACCTCTGGCTACACCTTC. Its translation: CASSPRLGPTSGYTF.

This chain joins TRBV2 and TRBJ1-6, with unresolved D. CDR1 is SNHLY and CDR2 is FYNNEI in the germline V gene. The CDR3 spans 15 residues. V was clipped by 0 bases and J by 1 base, with 4 bases between them. The CDR3 sequence: CASSEAASYNSPLHF. CDR3 DNA sequence: TGTGCCAGCAGTGAAGCCGCATCCTATAATTCACCCCTCCACTTT.

This clonotype was counted between two and nine times. This sequence joins TRBV2 and TRBJ2-5, with TRBD1 matching 10 bases. V dropped 1 base and J dropped 5; count of bases not matched to a gene: 10. The CDR3 is 17 residues long. Germline lookup yields CDR1 SNHLY and CDR2 FYNNEI. The CDR3 nucleotides are TGTGCCAGCAGTGAAGGAACCCGGGACAGGGGCCGGGAGACCCAGTACTTC. This encodes CASSEGTRDRGRETQYF.

The rearrangement uses TRBV28 and TRBJ1-5; D possibly corresponds to TRBD1 (6 bases). CDR3 size: 15 residues. The germline V and J ends were trimmed by 2 bases and 7 bases, with 15 bases remaining between them. CDR1 and CDR2 (germline): MDHEN, SYDVKM. CDR3 sequence reads: CASSLTRGAGQPQHF. CDR3 nucleotide sequence: TGTGCCAGCAGTTTAACCCGGGGGGCGGGGCAGCCCCAGCATTTT.

This clonotype was seen once. The conserved phenylalanine or tryptophan is not found at the CDR3 terminus, so this likely reflects a read error. The V and J genes are TRBV20-1 and TRBJ1-2, with D unclear. The CDR3 totals 12 residues. Germline values: CDR1 DFQATT, CDR2 SNEGSKA (reference sequence). V was pared by 3 bases and J by 2 bases, with 7 bases between. CDR3 region: CSASPGNYGYTV. For the CDR3, the DNA is TGCAGTGCTAGTCCGGGAAACTATGGCTACACCGTC.

This clonotype was counted only a few times. V gene TRBV28 combines with J gene TRBJ1-5; D gene ambiguous. Trimming shortened V by 8 bases and J by 10 bases, and 15 bases separated the two germline ends. Germline V CDR1 and CDR2: MDHEN, SYDVKM. This CDR3 has 12 amino acids. Here the CDR3 reads CASAGFKAPQHF. CDR3 DNA: TGTGCCAGCGCGGGGTTTAAGGCCCCCCAGCATTTT.

Only a few counts were recorded for this clonotype. The chain joins TRBV24-1 to TRBJ2-3; D is uncertain. V lost 4 bases and J 2 bases, leaving 12 bases between the germline ends. This CDR3 is 15 amino acids long. Per the germline V gene, CDR1 is KGHDR and CDR2 is SFDVKD. As DNA, the CDR3 is TGTGCCACCAGTGACCTGGACGGAGACACAGATACGCAGTATTTT. This sequence encodes CATSDLDGDTDTQYF.

This clonotype was counted ten times or more. V and J are TRBV5-1 and TRBJ2-5, with D possibly TRBD2 on 5 matching bases. V lost 4 bases and J 0 bases, leaving 10 bases between the germline ends. This CDR3 region has 14 residues. Germline V gives CDR1 SGHRS, CDR2 YFSETQ. Here the CDR3 DNA reads TGCGCCAGCAGCAACGGACTCGACCAAGAGACCCAGTACTTC. Amino acids: CASSNGLDQETQYF.

This clonotype was counted many times. V gene TRBV6-5 combines with J gene TRBJ2-5, with D possibly TRBD2 on 5 matching bases. This CDR3 spans 13 amino acids. V lost 0 bases, J lost 5 bases, and 7 bases lay in between. Germline V CDR1 and CDR2: MNHEY, SVGAGI. The CDR3 is CASSYSAGETQYF. The CDR3 nucleotides read TGTGCCAGCAGTTACTCGGCGGGCGAGACCCAGTACTTC.

Ten or more counts support this clonotype. V is TRBV6-6 and J is TRBJ2-1; D may be TRBD1 (5 bases). The CDR3 totals 15 residues. CDR1 and CDR2 (germline): MNHNY, SVGAGI (reference sequence). Between the trimmed V and J ends, which lost 5 bases and 4 bases, there was a span of 15 bases. The CDR3 sequence is CASSMGRRQYNEQFF. CDR3 coding DNA: TGTGCCAGCAGTATGGGGCGGCGCCAGTACAATGAGCAGTTCTTC.

This clonotype was seen a handful of times. This sequence joins TRBV7-2 and TRBJ1-3; unclear D gene. Deletions cut 0 bases from V and 0 bases from J, with 12 bases between. CDR1 is SGHTA and CDR2 is FQGNSA in the germline V gene. This CDR3 comprises 17 residues. The CDR3 nucleotides read TGTGCCAGCAGCTTAGCGGGGAGCGGTCGCTCTGGAAACACCATATATTTT. Protein sequence: CASSLAGSGRSGNTIYF.